The 21 T cell receptor beta chains presented below share a single source sample, sequenced in a study of identical twins. TCRdb independently ran MiXCR on the 5' RACE reads; one entry per CDR3 protein. The data contain over 600,000 distinct CDR3 sequences, approximately 21% of them seen just once; the ten biggest clones take up around 4.4%. These records were also assigned to another study, of T cells expressing NK-cell markers.

The sequencing sample was made of PBMCs. The source is a woman between 18 and 30 years old in good health.

The rearrangement links TRBV30 to TRBJ2-1; D is unresolved. Germline V lookup: CDR1 GTSNPN, CDR2 SVGIG (reference sequence). Trimming removed 8 bases from V and 4 bases from J, with 15 bases in between. CDR3 size: 13 residues. CDR3 DNA sequence: TGTGCCCTAAGTATAGGCGGATACAATGAGCAGTTCTTC. It codes for CALSIGGYNEQFF.

V usage is TRBV19 and J usage is TRBJ2-3; 7 bases are shared with TRBD1. V shed 4 bases and J 2 bases; nucleotides not matched to a gene: 3. The CDR3 consists of 14 residues. Germline assignment: CDR1 LNHDA and CDR2 SQIVND (reference sequence). DNA of the CDR3: TGTGCCAGTAGTACCGACAGGGTCACAGATACGCAGTATTTT. It specifies CASSTDRVTDTQYF.

The chain has TRBV6-6 and TRBJ2-5; D is unclear. This CDR3 has 13 residues. Looked up from germline, CDR1 is MNHNY and CDR2 is SVGAGI (reference sequence). The ends were cut back, 2 bases at V and 5 bases at J, with 9 bases in the middle. The chain's CDR3 is CASSYGIRETQYF. The CDR3 DNA sequence: TGTGCCAGCAGTTACGGGATCCGGGAGACCCAGTACTTC.

This chain joins TRBV7-2 and TRBJ2-5, with D perhaps TRBD1 (6 bases). This CDR3 spans 12 amino acids. Trimming removed 5 bases from V and 8 bases from J, with 12 bases in between. Germline V gene lookup returns CDR1 SGHTA and CDR2 FQGNSA. CDR3 nucleotide sequence: TGTGCCAGCAGCACCCGGGACACCACCCAGTACTTC. Translation gives CASSTRDTTQYF.

This clonotype came up a few times. V gene TRBV6-1 combines with J gene TRBJ2-7, with 13 bases aligning to TRBD2. Trimming cost V 6 bases and J 3 bases; bases outside gene matches: 5. Germline assignment: CDR1 MNHNS and CDR2 SASEGT. CDR3 length: 15 amino acids. CDR3 in amino acids: CASSKLAGGFYEQYF. CDR3 nucleotides: TGTGCCAGCAGCAAACTAGCGGGGGGGTTCTACGAGCAGTACTTC.

CDR3 protein: CAISDTHSPGQVIGAFF. CDR3 nucleotide sequence: TGTGCCATCAGTGACACCCACTCTCCGGGACAGGTCATCGGAGCTTTCTTT. The chain uses TRBV10-3 and TRBJ1-1; TRBD1 agrees at 8 bases. The germline gives CDR1 ENHRY, CDR2 SYGVKD. J lost 10 bases, V lost 3 bases, and 19 bases had no gene match. The CDR3 extends over 17 amino acids.

In its sample, this clonotype was seen once. This chain links TRBV11-3 with TRBJ2-3, with D possibly being TRBD1 (6 bases). Germline CDR1 and CDR2: SGHNT and YENEEA. The CDR3 extends over 15 amino acids. Trimming cost V 5 bases and J 2 bases, with 14 bases left between them. This CDR3 is CASSLNSGHTDTQYF. The CDR3 DNA reads as TGTGCCAGCAGCCTCAACTCGGGACACACAGATACGCAGTATTTT.

This chain connects TRBV20-1 to TRBJ2-1; possible D gene TRBD1, 5 bases. Trimming removed 2 bases at V and 9 bases at J, with 11 bases between. The CDR3 is 12 amino acids. Germline CDR1 reads DFQATT; CDR2 reads SNEGSKA (reference sequence). The CDR3 spells CSARPPRVEQFF. The CDR3 coding sequence is TGCAGTGCTAGACCCCCCAGGGTTGAGCAGTTCTTC.

This clonotype was counted a few times. The rearrangement uses TRBV12-3 or TRBV12-4 and TRBJ2-1; 15 positions match TRBD2. Trimming at V came to 6 bases and at J to 6 bases, leaving 15 bases not matched to a gene. This CDR3 contains 19 residues. The CDR3, as DNA: TGTGCCAGCAGAGACCGACGAGGGACTAGCGGGAGGTCGGGCAATGAGCAGTTCTTC. Amino acid sequence: CASRDRRGTSGRSGNEQFF.

This clonotype was seen ten or more times. V gene TRBV4-3 combines with J gene TRBJ1-2; no firm D call. Trimming took off 4 bases at V and 4 bases at J, with 10 bases between the two ends. This CDR3 spans 13 amino acids. The germline V gene encodes CDR1 LGHNA and CDR2 YSLEER. CDR3 sequence reads: CASSPGRRYGYTF. The CDR3 DNA reads TGCGCCAGCAGCCCAGGACGGCGCTATGGCTACACCTTC.

This clonotype was recorded a few times. The chain combines TRBV27 with TRBJ2-7, with 8 bases identical to TRBD1. CDR3 length: 15 residues. Germline lookup yields CDR1 MNHEY and CDR2 SMNVEV (reference sequence). V was clipped by 1 base and J by 2 bases; unmatched bases: 4. The CDR3 bases are TGTGCCAGCAGTTTATTGGACAGGGTGACCTACGAGCAGTACTTC. This encodes CASSLLDRVTYEQYF.

This clonotype was counted between two and nine times. The V call is TRBV20-1, the J call TRBJ1-2; D call uncertain. CDR1 DFQATT and CDR2 SNEGSKA come from the germline V gene (reference sequence). The CDR3 is made up of 13 amino acids. V lost 0 bases and J lost 3, with 8 bases in between. The DNA for the CDR3 is TGCAGTGCTAGAGATCACGGGTACTATGGCTACACCTTC. Protein sequence: CSARDHGYYGYTF.

This clonotype was counted only a few times. The chain couples TRBV12-3 or TRBV12-4 to TRBJ2-1; 8 nucleotides line up with TRBD2. V lost 3 bases, J lost 1 base, and 20 bases stayed unmatched. The CDR3 totals 21 residues. This CDR3 reads CASSFAPRWGSGESSYNEQFF. The CDR3 nucleotides are TGTGCCAGCAGTTTCGCGCCACGTTGGGGTAGCGGGGAGTCGTCCTACAATGAGCAGTTCTTC.

CDR3 sequence (DNA): TGCGCCAGCAGCTTGGATCCGGGAGTTAAATACAATGAGCAGTTCTTC. Its translation: CASSLDPGVKYNEQFF. V is TRBV5-1 and J is TRBJ2-1; the D gene is possibly TRBD2 (6 bases). The CDR3 sequence is 16 residues long. Trimming shortened V by 0 bases and J by 4 bases, and 14 bases separated the two germline ends. Germline loops: CDR1 SGHRS, CDR2 YFSETQ.

This clonotype was counted only a few times. V usage is TRBV20-1 and J usage is TRBJ2-1, with 8 bases aligning to TRBD1. There are 15 residues in the CDR3. Germline V gene data show CDR1 as DFQATT and CDR2 as SNEGSKA (reference sequence). With 1 base clipped from V and 2 bases from J, the junction kept 4 bases outside the gene matches. This chain's CDR3 is CSARVGTGAYNEQFF. DNA of the CDR3: TGCAGTGCTAGAGTAGGGACAGGCGCCTACAATGAGCAGTTCTTC.

The rearrangement uses TRBV7-2 and TRBJ1-1, with a possible D match to TRBD1 (5 bases). This CDR3 region has 14 residues. V was trimmed by 1 base and J by 1 base, leaving 7 bases between them. Per germline, CDR1 SGHTA and CDR2 FQGNSA. DNA for the CDR3: TGTGCCAGCAGCTTAGGGACAAAGAACACTGAAGCTTTCTTT. Its translation is CASSLGTKNTEAFF. Supplemented by reference TRBV7-2 and TRBJ1-1, the full variable domain reads GAGVSQSPSNKVTEKGKDVELRCDPISGHTALYWYRQSLGQGLEFLIYFQGNSAPDKSGLPSDRFSAERTGGSVSTLTIQRTQQEDSAVYLCASSLGTKNTEAFFGQGTRLTVV.

The genes are TRBV29-1 and TRBJ1-1; D is perhaps TRBD1 (6 bases). Trimming removed 6 bases at V and 2 bases at J, with 16 bases between. The CDR3 sequence is 14 residues long. Germline CDR1 is SQVTM and CDR2 is ANQGSEA. DNA of the CDR3: TGCAGCGTAATTCTTAACAGGGTAAACACTGAAGCTTTCTTT. Its protein product is CSVILNRVNTEAFF.

The rearrangement links TRBV12-3 or TRBV12-4 to TRBJ2-7; D uncertain. The germline V and J ends were trimmed by 1 base and 3 bases, with 10 bases remaining between them. The CDR3 covers 14 residues. CDR3 amino acids: CASSLGTVLYEQYF. CDR3 bases: TGTGCCAGCAGTTTAGGGACCGTCCTCTACGAGCAGTACTTC.

This chain connects TRBV4-1 to TRBJ2-1; tentatively, D is TRBD2 (7 bases). The CDR3 loop spans 16 amino acids. CDR1 and CDR2 (germline): MGHRA, YSYEKL. V was pared by 1 base and J by 4 bases, with 14 bases between. Here the CDR3 reads CASSQVGGGPYNEQFF. CDR3 sequence (DNA): TGCGCCAGCAGCCAAGTTGGCGGGGGCCCTTACAATGAGCAGTTCTTC.

Of note for this clonotype: It may be a read error: a sequence one base away is much more abundant. The gene calls are TRBV5-1 and TRBJ1-1; no clear D. V lost 5 bases and J 6 bases, leaving 14 bases between the germline ends. The CDR3 loop spans 13 amino acids. The V gene's germline CDR1 is SGHRS and CDR2 YFSETQ. CDR3 in DNA: TGCGCCAGCAGGCAGGATCTAAACTCTGAAGCTTTCTTT. Encoded protein: CASRQDLNSEAFF.

There are many counts of this clonotype. The chain uses TRBV20-1 and TRBJ2-4; perhaps TRBD2 as D (6 bases). The CDR3 consists of 14 residues. Germline values: CDR1 DFQATT, CDR2 SNEGSKA (reference sequence). V was shortened by 5 bases and J by 3 bases, with 14 bases between the two germline ends. The CDR3 sequence: CSAGLARVKNIQYF. CDR3 nucleotides: TGCAGTGCTGGTCTAGCGAGAGTCAAAAACATTCAGTACTTC.